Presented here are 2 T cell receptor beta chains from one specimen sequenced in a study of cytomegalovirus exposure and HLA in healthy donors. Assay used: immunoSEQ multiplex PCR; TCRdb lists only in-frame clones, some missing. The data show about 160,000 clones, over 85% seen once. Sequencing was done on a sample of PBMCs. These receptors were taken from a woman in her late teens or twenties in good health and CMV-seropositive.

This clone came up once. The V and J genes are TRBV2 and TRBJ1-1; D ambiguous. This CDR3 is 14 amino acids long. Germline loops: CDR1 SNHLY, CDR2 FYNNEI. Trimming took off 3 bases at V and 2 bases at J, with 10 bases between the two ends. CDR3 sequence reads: CASSEGRSNTEAFF. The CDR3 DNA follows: TGTGCCAGCAGTGAGGGCAGGTCAAACACTGAAGCTTTCTTT.

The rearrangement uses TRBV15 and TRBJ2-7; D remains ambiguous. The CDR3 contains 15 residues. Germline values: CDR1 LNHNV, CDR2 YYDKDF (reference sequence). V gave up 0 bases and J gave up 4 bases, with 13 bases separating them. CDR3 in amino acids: CATSRDPGDAYEQYF. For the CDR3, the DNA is TGTGCCACCAGCAGAGATCCGGGTGACGCGTACGAGCAGTACTTC.